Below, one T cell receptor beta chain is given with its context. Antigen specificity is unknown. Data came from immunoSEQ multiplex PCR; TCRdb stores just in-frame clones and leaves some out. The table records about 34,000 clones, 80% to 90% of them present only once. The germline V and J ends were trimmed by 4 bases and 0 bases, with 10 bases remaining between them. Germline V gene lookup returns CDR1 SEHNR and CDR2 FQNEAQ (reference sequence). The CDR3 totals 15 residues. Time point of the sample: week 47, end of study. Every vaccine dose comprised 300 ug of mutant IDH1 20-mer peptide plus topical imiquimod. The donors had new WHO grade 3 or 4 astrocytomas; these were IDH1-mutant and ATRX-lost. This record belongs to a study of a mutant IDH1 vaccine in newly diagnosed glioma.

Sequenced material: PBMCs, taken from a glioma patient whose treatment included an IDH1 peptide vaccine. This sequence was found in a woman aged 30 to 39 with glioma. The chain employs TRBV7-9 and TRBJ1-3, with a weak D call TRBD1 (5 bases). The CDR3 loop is CASSSSGGSGNTIYF. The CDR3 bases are TGTGCCAGCAGCTCGTCTGGGGGCTCTGGAAACACCATATATTTT.